This entry lists 21 T cell receptor beta chains sequenced from one sample in a study of T cells in Graves' hyperthyroidism and ophthalmopathy (dated by TCRdb to the late 2010s). The library was produced with multiplex PCR. Sequencing was carried out with an Illumina HiSeq 2000. The TCR beta CDR3 regions were amplified from RNA transcripts. The TCR CDR3 was subjected to a first round of RT-PCR using the HTBI primer set and the Qiagen OneStep RT-PCR kit. TCRdb took the public reads, trimmed them with fastp at Q25, ran MiXCR for clone calling and kept in-frame beta chains. Rows with a matching CDR3 protein are joined into one entry that keeps the most common DNA and genes. A total of around 690,000 distinct CDR3 sequences appear in this sample, 15% to 20% of them only once. Jointly, the top ten make up around 15% of the sample. The specimen was blood. The source is a middle-aged man with Graves' hyperthyroidism.

The V gene is TRBV12-3 or TRBV12-4, the J gene TRBJ1-1, with 7 bases matching TRBD1. The CDR3 consists of 15 residues. Unmatched junction bases numbered 6, after V lost 1 base and J lost 4 bases. The CDR3 protein is CASSLGQGLSTEAFF. The CDR3 nucleotides read TGTGCCAGCAGTTTAGGACAGGGTCTTAGCACTGAAGCTTTCTTT.

This clonotype was counted many times. This chain uses TRBV11-2 with TRBJ2-1; D assignment may be TRBD1 or TRBD2 (5 bases each). V was shortened by 0 bases and J by 0 bases, with 9 bases between the two germline ends. This CDR3 region has 16 residues. In germline, CDR1 is SGHAT, CDR2 FQNNGV. The CDR3 spells CASSLDLGDSYNEQFF. CDR3 DNA sequence: TGTGCCAGCAGCTTAGATCTGGGGGACTCCTACAATGAGCAGTTCTTC.

V usage is TRBV20-1 and J usage is TRBJ1-1; no reliable D call. The germline V gene encodes CDR1 DFQATT and CDR2 SNEGSKA (reference sequence). The V and J ends lost 6 bases and 1 base respectively, with 6 bases between them. The CDR3 consists of 11 residues. Written as DNA, the CDR3 is TGCAGTGCCGACCGGAACACTGAAGCTTTCTTT. Translation: CSADRNTEAFF.

This clonotype was found many times. The chain is built from TRBV28 and TRBJ2-1; D remains ambiguous. The germline V and J ends were trimmed by 7 bases and 6 bases, with 7 bases remaining between them. Germline-derived CDR1 and CDR2 are MDHEN and SYDVKM. CDR3 length: 11 amino acids. CDR3 bases: TGTGCCAGCACAGTTGGCAATGAGCAGTTCTTC. Translation gives CASTVGNEQFF.

This clonotype was counted many times. In DNA, the CDR3 is TGTGCCAGCAGTCTTCTCGGGGCTCAGCCCCAGCATTTT. Encoded protein: CASSLLGAQPQHF. The chain links TRBV12-3 or TRBV12-4 to TRBJ1-5; TRBD1 might be the D (5 bases). V lost 5 bases, J lost 6 bases, and 11 bases lay in between. There are 13 residues in the CDR3.

In this sample, this clonotype turned up many times. The chain uses TRBV3-1 and TRBJ2-7; D could derive from TRBD1 or TRBD2 (5 bases each). The CDR3 runs to 14 residues. Germline V CDR1 and CDR2: LGHDT, YNNKEL (reference sequence). Trimming left V 4 bases short and J 5 bases short, with 15 bases between. CDR3 loop: CASSRGTGTDEQYF. DNA for the CDR3: TGTGCCAGCAGCCGCGGTACGGGGACGGACGAGCAGTACTTC.

This clonotype was observed a handful of times. The V call is TRBV4-1, the J call TRBJ2-7, with D possibly TRBD2 on 6 matching bases. The germline gives CDR1 MGHRA, CDR2 YSYEKL. The V end was cut by 0 bases, the J end by 6 bases, with 15 bases between. The CDR3 sequence is 15 residues long. The CDR3 nucleotides read TGCGCCAGCAGCCAAGATGGGACTGGGCATGGCGAGCAGTACTTC. Translated, it gives CASSQDGTGHGEQYF.

The sample holds many counts of this clonotype. The chain carries TRBV20-1 and TRBJ2-7, with no clear D. Germline loops: CDR1 DFQATT, CDR2 SNEGSKA (reference sequence). The CDR3 consists of 12 residues. The V gene lost 3 bases and the J gene lost 3 bases, with 9 bases spanning the gap. The CDR3 DNA follows: TGCAGTGCTAGCGATATGATCTACGAGCAGTACTTC. Its protein product is CSASDMIYEQYF.

This clonotype came up a few times. The V gene is TRBV4-3, the J gene TRBJ1-4; D gene uncertain. Germline V gene sequence: CDR1 LGHNA, CDR2 YSLEER. This CDR3 has 17 amino acids. V lost 1 base, J lost 0 bases, and 12 bases lay in between. Here the CDR3 reads CASSQGNPGATNEKLFF. CDR3 coding DNA: TGCGCCAGCAGCCAAGGTAACCCGGGAGCAACTAATGAAAAACTGTTTTTT.

This clonotype was detected only a few times. The chain carries TRBV28 and TRBJ2-7; 10 nucleotides align to TRBD2. The CDR3 consists of 17 residues. Germline V gene sequence: CDR1 MDHEN, CDR2 SYDVKM. The ends lost 2 bases at V and 3 bases at J; junction bases unmatched: 10. The CDR3 region is CASSLRPGGLAVYEQYF. CDR3 sequence (DNA): TGTGCCAGCAGTTTACGACCCGGTGGACTAGCGGTCTACGAGCAGTACTTC.

Remarks on this clonotype: This may come from a read error, since a much larger clone is one base off. The genes are TRBV11-2 and TRBJ2-7; D gene uncertain. The CDR3 runs to 11 residues. The V gene's germline CDR1 is SGHAT and CDR2 FQNNGV. The CDR3 is CASSLFYDQYF. The CDR3 DNA is TGTGCCAGCAGCCTTTTCTACGATCAGTACTTC.

The chain joins TRBV9 to TRBJ1-1; D uncertain. The V gene lost 4 bases and the J gene lost 11 bases, with 15 bases spanning the gap. This CDR3 is built from 12 residues. Per germline, CDR1 SGDLS and CDR2 YYNGEE. The CDR3 DNA reads TGTGCCAGCAGCCCCGAGGCGGGTCCGGCTTTCTTT. Translated: CASSPEAGPAFF.

The chain links TRBV28 to TRBJ2-3, with 9 bases that match TRBD1. V lost 5 bases, J lost 8 bases, and 8 bases stayed unmatched. The CDR3 sequence is 14 residues long. Germline V gene lookup returns CDR1 MDHEN and CDR2 SYDVKM. CDR3 region: CASSLRDRAGTQYF. Here the CDR3 DNA reads TGTGCCAGCAGTCTCCGGGACAGGGCAGGTACGCAGTATTTT.

This clonotype was recorded many times. The chain couples TRBV7-2 to TRBJ2-3; D gene uncertain. This CDR3 spans 14 amino acids. Germline V gene lookup returns CDR1 SGHTA and CDR2 FQGNSA. V dropped 2 bases and J dropped 2 bases, with 8 bases sitting between them. The DNA for the CDR3 is TGTGCCAGCAGCTTACACAGAGACACAGATACGCAGTATTTT. Translated: CASSLHRDTDTQYF.

Only a few counts were recorded for this clonotype. V usage is TRBV7-3 and J usage is TRBJ2-1; D unresolved. The CDR3 contains 16 residues. The V and J ends lost 0 bases and 0 bases respectively, with 9 bases between them. CDR1 is SGHTA and CDR2 is FQGTGA in the germline V gene. DNA for the CDR3: TGTGCCAGCAGCTTAACCTCGGCTAGCTCCTACAATGAGCAGTTCTTC. This sequence encodes CASSLTSASSYNEQFF.

This clonotype appeared many times. The V and J genes are TRBV7-2 and TRBJ2-7; perhaps TRBD2 as D (6 bases). This CDR3 spans 16 amino acids. Trimming removed 0 bases at V and 4 bases at J, with 16 bases between. Germline loops: CDR1 SGHTA, CDR2 FQGNSA. CDR3 bases: TGTGCCAGCAGCTTAGCTGCGGGGCCGGTGCTTTACGAGCAGTACTTC. As protein: CASSLAAGPVLYEQYF.

Many counts were recorded for this clonotype. This chain uses TRBV29-1 with TRBJ1-6, with D perhaps TRBD1 (6 bases). The CDR3 has 16 residues. Germline CDR1 SQVTM, CDR2 ANQGSEA. Deletions cut 1 base from V and 7 bases from J, with 17 bases between. The CDR3 region has the DNA TGCAGCGTTGAAGGTACCCCTGCGCAGGGGAATTCACCCCTCCACTTT. Amino acid sequence: CSVEGTPAQGNSPLHF.

This clonotype was observed a handful of times. The rearrangement uses TRBV9 and TRBJ1-2, with 8 nucleotides matching TRBD1. Germline V gene sequence: CDR1 SGDLS, CDR2 YYNGEE. The CDR3 is made up of 14 amino acids. With 4 bases clipped from V and 5 bases from J, the junction kept 7 bases outside the gene matches. CDR3 DNA: TGTGCCAGCAGCTCGCGACAGGGGAGGTATGGCTACACCTTC. Translated: CASSSRQGRYGYTF.

This clonotype turned up a few times. The chain is built from TRBV12-3 or TRBV12-4 and TRBJ2-2; 14 bases line up with TRBD2. The junction had 10 bases not matched to a gene; V was cut back by 6 bases and J by 4 bases. The CDR3 is 18 amino acids. The CDR3, as DNA: TGTGCCAGCAGCGGGACTAGCGGGAGCGGGGTCGGCACCGGGGAGCTGTTTTTT. It encodes CASSGTSGSGVGTGELFF.

This clonotype showed up just a few times. This chain links TRBV6-1 with TRBJ1-5, with a tentative D call TRBD1 (6 bases). The V gene lost 4 bases and the J gene lost 0 bases, with 10 bases spanning the gap. The length of the CDR3 is 15 residues. Germline CDR1 and CDR2: MNHNS and SASEGT. The CDR3 bases are TGTGCCAGCAGTGTTCCAGGGGATAGCAATCAGCCCCAGCATTTT. This sequence encodes CASSVPGDSNQPQHF.

This clonotype was seen only a few times. The chain joins TRBV19 to TRBJ2-4, with D unresolved. This CDR3 comprises 13 residues. In germline, CDR1 is LNHDA, CDR2 SQIVND (reference sequence). The V and J ends lost 4 bases and 6 bases respectively, with 10 bases between them. CDR3 in DNA: TGTGCCAGTAGTAGGGGTTCAGGAAACATTCAGTACTTC. This codes for CASSRGSGNIQYF.